Listed below are T cell receptor beta chains from one sample, sequenced in a study of early T cells in non-severe SARS-CoV-2 infection. Using its own MiXCR run on the 5' RACE reads, TCRdb lists one record per CDR3 protein. The top ten clones hold 6.8% of a sample with roughly 54,000 distinct CDR3 sequences, 5.6% of them seen once. What was sequenced was whole blood. The receptors stem from an adult who was a healthcare worker with PCR-confirmed SARS-CoV-2 infection or an uninfected control (not recorded which). The CDR3 runs from the conserved cysteine through the conserved F or W. Fields, in order: CDR3 DNA, CDR3 protein, CDR3 length, J gene, D gene, clone size, V gene. The D gene is left open where the match is weak. Clone size is shown for a subset of rows, as once, few, many or a class of expanded clone.

CDR3 DNA: TGTGCCAGCAGCCCAGTAAGACTAGCGTATGAGCAGTTCTTC
CDR3 protein: CASSPVRLAYEQFF
CDR3 length: 14
J gene: TRBJ2-1
D gene: TRBD2
clone size: .
V gene: TRBV7-2

CDR3 DNA: TGTGCCAGCGGCTATACAGGGGGCGCAAATTCACCCCTCCACTTT
CDR3 protein: CASGYTGGANSPLHF
CDR3 length: 15
J gene: TRBJ1-6
D gene: TRBD1
clone size: many
V gene: TRBV6-2/TRBV6-3

CDR3 DNA: TGTGCCAGCAGCCAAGAGACACCGCTGGGACGGAGGGGGATGTACTTC
CDR3 protein: CASSQETPLGRRGMYF
CDR3 length: 16
J gene: TRBJ2-5
D gene: .
clone size: .
V gene: TRBV14

CDR3 DNA: TGTGCCAGCAGCGTAGTAAGCGGGGGGTCCGCGAACACCGGGGAGCTGTTTTTT
CDR3 protein: CASSVVSGGSANTGELFF
CDR3 length: 18
J gene: TRBJ2-2
D gene: TRBD2
clone size: few
V gene: TRBV9

CDR3 DNA: TGTGCCAGCAGGGGGTCACAGGGTTACAATGAGCAGTTCTTC
CDR3 protein: CASRGSQGYNEQFF
CDR3 length: 14
J gene: TRBJ2-1
D gene: .
clone size: many
V gene: TRBV27

CDR3 DNA: TGTGCCAGCAGTTACTCGATTCTGAGAGGAACAGGGTTAGTAGGCACTGAAGCTTTCTTT
CDR3 protein: CASSYSILRGTGLVGTEAFF
CDR3 length: 20
J gene: TRBJ1-1
D gene: .
clone size: few
V gene: TRBV6-5

CDR3 DNA: TGTGCCATCACCCAGCGGGGAACAACAGATACGCAGTATTTT
CDR3 protein: CAITQRGTTDTQYF
CDR3 length: 14
J gene: TRBJ2-3
D gene: TRBD2
clone size: .
V gene: TRBV10-3

CDR3 DNA: TGCGCCAGCAGCCCCCTGGGACAGGGGAACACCGGGGAGCTGTTTTTT
CDR3 protein: CASSPLGQGNTGELFF
CDR3 length: 16
J gene: TRBJ2-2
D gene: TRBD1
clone size: .
V gene: TRBV5-1

CDR3 DNA: TGTGCCAGCAGTTTCCGAACTTACGAGCAGTACTTC
CDR3 protein: CASSFRTYEQYF
CDR3 length: 12
J gene: TRBJ2-7
D gene: .
clone size: many
V gene: TRBV12-3/TRBV12-4

CDR3 DNA: TGTGCCATCAGTGATGGTGGGCAGGGGAACGATGGCTACACCTTC
CDR3 protein: CAISDGGQGNDGYTF
CDR3 length: 15
J gene: TRBJ1-2
D gene: .
clone size: many
V gene: TRBV10-3

CDR3 DNA: TGCAGTGCTAGTGAACTTCGACCCGCAGGAGGGTATGGCTACACCTTC
CDR3 protein: CSASELRPAGGYGYTF
CDR3 length: 16
J gene: TRBJ1-2
D gene: .
clone size: many
V gene: TRBV20-1

CDR3 DNA: TGTGCCAGCTCACCACCCTTCCCAGAAGGGACAACCAGGGACATTCAGTACTTC
CDR3 protein: CASSPPFPEGTTRDIQYF
CDR3 length: 18
J gene: TRBJ2-4
D gene: .
clone size: .
V gene: TRBV18

CDR3 DNA: TGTGCTAGCAGCCAGGCGGGCTACAACACCGGGGAGCTGTTTTTT
CDR3 protein: CASSQAGYNTGELFF
CDR3 length: 15
J gene: TRBJ2-2
D gene: .
clone size: .
V gene: TRBV7-7

CDR3 DNA: TGTGCCAGCACCGCAGGTTCCTCCTCTGGAAACACCATATATTTT
CDR3 protein: CASTAGSSSGNTIYF
CDR3 length: 15
J gene: TRBJ1-3
D gene: .
clone size: many
V gene: TRBV21-1

CDR3 DNA: TGTGCCAGCAGCCCTGAGGGACGGGATATAGGGACCCAGTACTTC
CDR3 protein: CASSPEGRDIGTQYF
CDR3 length: 15
J gene: TRBJ2-5
D gene: .
clone size: many
V gene: TRBV5-6

CDR3 DNA: TGTGCCAGCAGTCCCGGCCGGGGGATTAGCAATCAGCCCCAGCATTTT
CDR3 protein: CASSPGRGISNQPQHF
CDR3 length: 16
J gene: TRBJ1-5
D gene: .
clone size: few
V gene: TRBV6-6

CDR3 DNA: TGTGCCAGCACCCCCCTACGGGGGGGCCGGGGAGGGACCCAGTACTTC
CDR3 protein: CASTPLRGGRGGTQYF
CDR3 length: 16
J gene: TRBJ2-5
D gene: TRBD2
clone size: many
V gene: TRBV7-2

CDR3 DNA: TGTGCCAGCTCACAAGCCGACAGCCGAGAGCAGTACTTC
CDR3 protein: CASSQADSREQYF
CDR3 length: 13
J gene: TRBJ2-7
D gene: .
clone size: many
V gene: TRBV18

CDR3 DNA: TGTGCCAGCAGCTACATGAGGGTTCCTGAAGCTTTCTTT
CDR3 protein: CASSYMRVPEAFF
CDR3 length: 13
J gene: TRBJ1-1
D gene: .
clone size: many
V gene: TRBV7-2

CDR3 DNA: TGTGCCAGCAGCGCGGACAGGAGCTTGGGGTCCCTCCACTTT
CDR3 protein: CASSADRSLGSLHF
CDR3 length: 14
J gene: TRBJ1-6
D gene: TRBD1
clone size: many
V gene: TRBV7-3

CDR3 DNA: TGTGCCAGCAGTTTAAGTAGACAGGGGAACGAGCAGTACTTC
CDR3 protein: CASSLSRQGNEQYF
CDR3 length: 14
J gene: TRBJ2-7
D gene: TRBD1
clone size: .
V gene: TRBV12-3/TRBV12-4

CDR3 DNA: TGCGCCAGCAGCTTGAGCACCCGCTGGGAAGAGACCCAGTACTTC
CDR3 protein: CASSLSTRWEETQYF
CDR3 length: 15
J gene: TRBJ2-5
D gene: .
clone size: many
V gene: TRBV5-1

CDR3 DNA: TGTGCCAGCAGCGTAATGCTTCTAGCGGGACCCGGGGAGCAGTTCTTC
CDR3 protein: CASSVMLLAGPGEQFF
CDR3 length: 16
J gene: TRBJ2-1
D gene: TRBD2
clone size: few
V gene: TRBV9

CDR3 DNA: TGTGCCAGCAGCGAGAATGGACAGGGGTTCTACGAGCAGTACTTC
CDR3 protein: CASSENGQGFYEQYF
CDR3 length: 15
J gene: TRBJ2-7
D gene: TRBD1
clone size: few
V gene: TRBV5-6

CDR3 DNA: TGTGCCAGCAGTTTACGGGCGGACTACTCTGGAAACACCATATATTTT
CDR3 protein: CASSLRADYSGNTIYF
CDR3 length: 16
J gene: TRBJ1-3
D gene: .
clone size: many
V gene: TRBV12-3/TRBV12-4

CDR3 DNA: TGTGCCAGCAGTTTTCTGGGGGAATCTTGGGGACCCTTCTCCTACAATGAGCAGTTCTTC
CDR3 protein: CASSFLGESWGPFSYNEQFF
CDR3 length: 20
J gene: TRBJ2-1
D gene: .
clone size: .
V gene: TRBV27

CDR3 DNA: TGTGCCAGCAGTTTAGTTCGGGGGTTCACAGATACGCAGTATTTT
CDR3 protein: CASSLVRGFTDTQYF
CDR3 length: 15
J gene: TRBJ2-3
D gene: .
clone size: few
V gene: TRBV12-3/TRBV12-4

CDR3 DNA: TGTGCCAGCAGCCAAGGGTCTGATTCACCCCTCCACTTT
CDR3 protein: CASSQGSDSPLHF
CDR3 length: 13
J gene: TRBJ1-6
D gene: .
clone size: many
V gene: TRBV4-2

CDR3 DNA: TGTGCCAGCAGCTTCAGCTCTAGCGGGACTAGAGATACGCAGTATTTT
CDR3 protein: CASSFSSSGTRDTQYF
CDR3 length: 16
J gene: TRBJ2-3
D gene: TRBD2
clone size: many
V gene: TRBV7-2

CDR3 DNA: TGCAGTGCTAGCTTCCGGACCAGGCAAAGGGATACGCAGTATTTT
CDR3 protein: CSASFRTRQRDTQYF
CDR3 length: 15
J gene: TRBJ2-3
D gene: .
clone size: few
V gene: TRBV20-1

CDR3 DNA: TGTGCCAGCAGCAGTCGGGCCAACGAGCAGTACTTC
CDR3 protein: CASSSRANEQYF
CDR3 length: 12
J gene: TRBJ2-7
D gene: .
clone size: few
V gene: TRBV2

CDR3 DNA: TGTGCCAGCAGCTGGCAGAGACCCGGAGCTTTCTTT
CDR3 protein: CASSWQRPGAFF
CDR3 length: 12
J gene: TRBJ1-1
D gene: .
clone size: many
V gene: TRBV7-2

CDR3 DNA: TGTGCCAGCAGCTTAGACGGGGGCCTAAACTCTGAAGCTTTCTTT
CDR3 protein: CASSLDGGLNSEAFF
CDR3 length: 15
J gene: TRBJ1-1
D gene: .
clone size: many
V gene: TRBV7-6

CDR3 DNA: TGTGCCAGCAGCTTAGCCCCCACTACGCCCTATGGCTACACCTTC
CDR3 protein: CASSLAPTTPYGYTF
CDR3 length: 15
J gene: TRBJ1-2
D gene: .
clone size: .
V gene: TRBV7-2

CDR3 DNA: TGTGCCAGCAGTGAAGCCCACACAGATACGCAGTATTTT
CDR3 protein: CASSEAHTDTQYF
CDR3 length: 13
J gene: TRBJ2-3
D gene: .
clone size: many
V gene: TRBV2

CDR3 DNA: TGCGCCAGCAGCTTGGTGCGTTTCGATGAGCAGTTCTTC
CDR3 protein: CASSLVRFDEQFF
CDR3 length: 13
J gene: TRBJ2-1
D gene: .
clone size: .
V gene: TRBV5-1

CDR3 DNA: TGCAGTGCTCGGACTAGCGGGGGCACAGATACGCAGTATTTT
CDR3 protein: CSARTSGGTDTQYF
CDR3 length: 14
J gene: TRBJ2-3
D gene: TRBD2
clone size: .
V gene: TRBV20-1

CDR3 DNA: TGCGCCAGCAGCCCACTGGGGCGAACCCGTTCCTACGAGCAGTACTTC
CDR3 protein: CASSPLGRTRSYEQYF
CDR3 length: 16
J gene: TRBJ2-7
D gene: .
clone size: many
V gene: TRBV4-1

CDR3 DNA: TGTGCCAGCAGTCCCGGACAGGGGGCTCATGAGCAGTTCTTC
CDR3 protein: CASSPGQGAHEQFF
CDR3 length: 14
J gene: TRBJ2-1
D gene: TRBD1
clone size: many
V gene: TRBV12-3/TRBV12-4

CDR3 DNA: TGCGCCAGCAGCAAGGACGGCTGGAACACTGAAGCTTTCTTT
CDR3 protein: CASSKDGWNTEAFF
CDR3 length: 14
J gene: TRBJ1-1
D gene: .
clone size: few
V gene: TRBV5-1

CDR3 DNA: TGTGCCAGCAGCCCAGGAGGGGATACGCAGTATTTT
CDR3 protein: CASSPGGDTQYF
CDR3 length: 12
J gene: TRBJ2-3
D gene: .
clone size: many
V gene: TRBV13

CDR3 DNA: TGTGCCAGCAGTAACCAAGAGAGGGGCGAGCAGTACTTC
CDR3 protein: CASSNQERGEQYF
CDR3 length: 13
J gene: TRBJ2-7
D gene: .
clone size: many
V gene: TRBV6-5

CDR3 DNA: TGTGCCTGGGGGCTGAGGTACGAGCAGTACTTC
CDR3 protein: CAWGLRYEQYF
CDR3 length: 11
J gene: TRBJ2-7
D gene: .
clone size: many
V gene: TRBV30

CDR3 DNA: TGTGCCGGTGGACAGGGGAGAAATTCACCCCTCCACTTT
CDR3 protein: CAGGQGRNSPLHF
CDR3 length: 13
J gene: TRBJ1-6
D gene: TRBD1
clone size: .
V gene: TRBV19

CDR3 DNA: TGTGCCTGGAGTGTACAGGGACGCCTCTACACCTTC
CDR3 protein: CAWSVQGRLYTF
CDR3 length: 12
J gene: TRBJ1-2
D gene: .
clone size: .
V gene: TRBV30

CDR3 DNA: TGTGCCAGCAGTCCCCGACAGGGGCGGTACGGTGAGCAGTTCTTC
CDR3 protein: CASSPRQGRYGEQFF
CDR3 length: 15
J gene: TRBJ2-1
D gene: TRBD1
clone size: many
V gene: TRBV6-1

CDR3 DNA: TGTGCCAGCAGCTTAATGACAGGGGGCGAGCAGTACTTC
CDR3 protein: CASSLMTGGEQYF
CDR3 length: 13
J gene: TRBJ2-7
D gene: TRBD1
clone size: few
V gene: TRBV7-3

CDR3 DNA: TGTGCCAGCAGTGACTCCCAGGGGGGTTTCACAGATACGCAGTATTTT
CDR3 protein: CASSDSQGGFTDTQYF
CDR3 length: 16
J gene: TRBJ2-3
D gene: .
clone size: .
V gene: TRBV6-4

CDR3 DNA: TGTGCCAGCAGTGAATTGAGGACAGGGGACTACAATGAGCAGTTCTTC
CDR3 protein: CASSELRTGDYNEQFF
CDR3 length: 16
J gene: TRBJ2-1
D gene: TRBD1
clone size: many
V gene: TRBV25-1